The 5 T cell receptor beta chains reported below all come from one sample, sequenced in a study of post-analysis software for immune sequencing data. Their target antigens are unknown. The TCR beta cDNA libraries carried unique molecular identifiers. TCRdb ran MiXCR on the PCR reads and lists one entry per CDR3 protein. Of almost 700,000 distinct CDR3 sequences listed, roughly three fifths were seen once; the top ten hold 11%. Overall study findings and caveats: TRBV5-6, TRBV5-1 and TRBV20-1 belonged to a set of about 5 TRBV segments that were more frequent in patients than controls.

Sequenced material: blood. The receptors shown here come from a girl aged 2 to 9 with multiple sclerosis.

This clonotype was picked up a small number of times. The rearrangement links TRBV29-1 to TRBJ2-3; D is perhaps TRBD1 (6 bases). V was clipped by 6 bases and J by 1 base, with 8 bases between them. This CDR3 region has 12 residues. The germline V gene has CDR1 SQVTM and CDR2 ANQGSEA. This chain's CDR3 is CSVYRGTDTQYF. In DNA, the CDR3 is TGCAGCGTGTACAGGGGCACAGATACGCAGTATTTT.

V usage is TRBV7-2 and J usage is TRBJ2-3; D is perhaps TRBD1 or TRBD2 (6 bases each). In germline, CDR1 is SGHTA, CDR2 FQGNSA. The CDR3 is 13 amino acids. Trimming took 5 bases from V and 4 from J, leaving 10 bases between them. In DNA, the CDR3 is TGTGCCAGCAGCCCGGGGGCCCCAGATACGCAGTATTTT. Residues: CASSPGAPDTQYF.

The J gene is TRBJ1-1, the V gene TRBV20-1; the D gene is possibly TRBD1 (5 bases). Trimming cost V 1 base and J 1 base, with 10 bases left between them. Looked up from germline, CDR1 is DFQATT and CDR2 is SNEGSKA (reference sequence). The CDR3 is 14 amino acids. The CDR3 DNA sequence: TGCAGTGCTAGAGGGGGGGGAGGGAACACTGAAGCTTTCTTT. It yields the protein CSARGGGGNTEAFF.

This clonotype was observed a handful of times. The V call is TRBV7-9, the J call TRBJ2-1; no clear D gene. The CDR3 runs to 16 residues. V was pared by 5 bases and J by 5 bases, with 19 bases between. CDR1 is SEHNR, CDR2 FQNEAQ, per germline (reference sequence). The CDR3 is CASSQRTPIPHNEQFF. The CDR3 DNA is TGTGCCAGCAGCCAGAGGACCCCTATCCCCCACAATGAGCAGTTCTTC.

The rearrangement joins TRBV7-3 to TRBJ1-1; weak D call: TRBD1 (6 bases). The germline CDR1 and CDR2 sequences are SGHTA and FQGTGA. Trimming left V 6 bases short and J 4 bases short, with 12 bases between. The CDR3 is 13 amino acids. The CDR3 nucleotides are TGTGCCAGCAGGGAACAGGGTGGCACTGAAGCTTTCTTT. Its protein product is CASREQGGTEAFF.